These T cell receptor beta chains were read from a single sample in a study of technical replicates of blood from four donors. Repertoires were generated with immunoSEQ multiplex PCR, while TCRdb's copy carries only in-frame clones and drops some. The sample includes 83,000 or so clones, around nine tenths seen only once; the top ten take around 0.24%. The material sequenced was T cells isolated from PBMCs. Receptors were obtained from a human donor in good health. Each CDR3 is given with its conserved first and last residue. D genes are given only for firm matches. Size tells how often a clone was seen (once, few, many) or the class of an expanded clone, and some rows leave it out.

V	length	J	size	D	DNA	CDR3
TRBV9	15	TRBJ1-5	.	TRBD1	TGTGCCAGCAGCGTATCGACAGGGGGTCATCAGCCCCAGCATTTT	CASSVSTGGHQPQHF
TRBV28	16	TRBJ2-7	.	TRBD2	TGTGCCAGCAGTTTCCCTTTAGCGGGAGACTCCTACGAGCAGTACTTC	CASSFPLAGDSYEQYF
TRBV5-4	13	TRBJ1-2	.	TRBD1	TGTGCCAGCAGCAGCGACAGGGGGTATGGCTACACCTTC	CASSSDRGYGYTF
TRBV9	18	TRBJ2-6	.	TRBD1	TGTGCCAGCAGCGTAACAGGGGGCTACCCCTCTGGGGCCAACGTCCTGACTTTC	CASSVTGGYPSGANVLTF
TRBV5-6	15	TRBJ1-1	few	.	TGTGCCAGCAGCTGGGGGGAAGGTATGAACACTGAAGCTTTCTTT	CASSWGEGMNTEAFF
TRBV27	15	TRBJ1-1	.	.	TGTGCCAGCAGTTTATCGGGGGGTACTAACACTGAAGCTTTCTTT	CASSLSGGTNTEAFF
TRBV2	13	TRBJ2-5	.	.	TGTGCCAGCAGATACTACGGCCAAGAGACCCAGTACTTC	CASRYYGQETQYF
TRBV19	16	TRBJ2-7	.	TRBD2	TGTGCCAGTAGTCCACAGACTAGCGGGAGCTCCTACGAGCAGTACTTC	CASSPQTSGSSYEQYF
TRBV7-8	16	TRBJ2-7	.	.	TGTGCCAGCAGCGCGACAGGCTACCTGAGCTCCTACGAGCAGTACTTC	CASSATGYLSSYEQYF
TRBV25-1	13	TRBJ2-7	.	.	TGTGCCAGCAGTCGGTCAGGCACCTACGAGCAGTACTTC	CASSRSGTYEQYF
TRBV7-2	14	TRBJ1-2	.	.	TGTGCCAGCAGCAAAATAGTTCTCGACTATGGCTACACCTTC	CASSKIVLDYGYTF
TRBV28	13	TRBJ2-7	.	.	TGTGCCAGCAGTTTTGTCCACTCCTACGAGCAGTACTTC	CASSFVHSYEQYF
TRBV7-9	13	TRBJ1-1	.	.	TGTGCCAGCGTGCTCGTCGGGGGAACTGAAGCTTTCTTT	CASVLVGGTEAFF
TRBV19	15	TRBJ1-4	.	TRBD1	TGTGCCAGTAGTATCTTGGGACAGGGTAATGAAAAACTGTTTTTT	CASSILGQGNEKLFF
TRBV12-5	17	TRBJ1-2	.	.	TGTGCTAGTGGTTTGGTACTAAAATCAGCGCCGGACTATGGCTACACCTTC	CASGLVLKSAPDYGYTF
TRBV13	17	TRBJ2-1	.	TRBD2	TGTGCCAGCAGCTTAGTGACTAGCGGGGGGCTTTACAATGAGCAGTTCTTC	CASSLVTSGGLYNEQFF
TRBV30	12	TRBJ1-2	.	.	TGTGCCTGGAGTCAGGATTCCTATGGCTACACCTTC	CAWSQDSYGYTF
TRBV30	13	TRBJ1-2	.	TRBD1	TGTGCCTGGAGTCCGACAGGGAACTATGGCTACACCTTC	CAWSPTGNYGYTF
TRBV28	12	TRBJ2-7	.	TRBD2	TGTGCCAGCAGAGGGACTACTTACGAGCAGTACTTC	CASRGTTYEQYF
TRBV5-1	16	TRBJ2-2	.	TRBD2	TGCGCCAGCAGCATTACCGGGACTACCAGAACCGGGGAGCTGTTTTTT	CASSITGTTRTGELFF